A selection of T cell receptor beta chains follows, all from one sample in a study of CD8+CD57+ T cells in acquired aplastic anemia. TCRdb passed the reads through MiXCR, listing each CDR3 protein once. The sample lists 300,000 or so distinct CDR3 sequences, about three fifths occurring once. The material sequenced was sorted CD4+, CD8+, or CD8+CD57+ T cells (not recorded which) from PBMCs. Receptors were obtained from a human donor with aplastic anemia. The CDR3 runs from the conserved cysteine through the conserved F or W. The D gene is left open where the match is weak. Size tells how often a clone was seen (once, few, many) or the class of an expanded clone, and some rows leave it out.

NA | TRBJ2-5 | TRBV6-2/TRBV6-3 | NA | CASRTTPEDVRRRETQYF | TGTGCCAGCAGGACCACACCTGAGGACGTACGACGGAGGGAGACCCAGTACTTC
TRBD2 | TRBJ2-1 | TRBV10-3 | NA | CAITHGTSGTYNEQFF | TGTGCCATCACCCATGGGACTAGCGGAACCTACAATGAGCAGTTCTTC
TRBD1 | TRBJ1-2 | TRBV7-3 | NA | CASSRPEGAGGYTF | TGTGCCAGCAGCCGGCCTGAGGGGGCTGGTGGCTACACCTTC
TRBD1 | TRBJ2-7 | TRBV27 | many | CASATSGQSYEQYF | TGTGCCAGCGCAACTTCGGGACAGAGCTACGAGCAGTACTTC
TRBD1 | TRBJ1-1 | TRBV7-6 | once | CASSNPGQPSGAFF | TGTGCCAGCAGCAATCCGGGACAGCCGTCTGGAGCTTTCTTT
TRBD1 | TRBJ1-2 | TRBV7-2 | NA | CASSLEHRGLYGYTF | TGTGCCAGCAGCTTAGAGCACAGGGGGCTCTATGGCTACACCTTC
TRBD2 | TRBJ2-6 | TRBV20-1 | NA | CSASQRGGRANVLTF | TGCAGTGCTAGCCAACGGGGGGGTCGGGCCAACGTCCTGACTTTC
TRBD1 | TRBJ1-6 | TRBV2 | few | CASLGQGNSPLHF | TGTGCCAGCCTCGGACAGGGTAATTCACCCCTCCACTTT
NA | TRBJ2-1 | TRBV2 | many | CASTLEDLYTEQFF | TGTGCCAGCACGCTAGAAGACCTTTACACTGAGCAGTTCTTC
NA | TRBJ2-5 | TRBV7-6 | NA | CASRGLGGRQETQYF | TGTGCCAGCAGAGGCTTGGGGGGCCGCCAAGAGACCCAGTACTTC
NA | TRBJ2-5 | TRBV10-1 | NA | CASSESGQETQYF | TGCGCCAGCAGTGAGTCGGGCCAAGAGACCCAGTACTTC
NA | TRBJ2-5 | TRBV6-1 | many | CASTNRQETQYF | TGTGCCAGCACCAACAGACAAGAGACCCAGTACTTC
NA | TRBJ2-4 | TRBV5-6 | NA | CASSLDGDIQYF | TGTGCCAGCAGCCTGGATGGGGACATTCAGTACTTC
NA | TRBJ2-2 | TRBV7-3 | many | CASQTGGGGELFF | TGTGCCAGCCAAACGGGGGGCGGCGGGGAGCTGTTTTTT
TRBD1 | TRBJ2-5 | TRBV9 | NA | CASSARSDRDTQYF | TGTGCCAGCAGCGCTAGATCGGACAGGGATACCCAGTACTTC
NA | TRBJ2-7 | TRBV29-1 | NA | CSVEGVPGLYEQYF | TGCAGCGTTGAAGGTGTGCCGGGGCTCTACGAGCAGTACTTC
NA | TRBJ1-6 | TRBV4-1 | many | CASSQGGFTLHF | TGCGCCAGCAGCCAAGGAGGGTTCACCCTCCACTTT
TRBD1 | TRBJ1-1 | TRBV7-8 | few | CASSLGTGGSNTEAFF | TGTGCCAGCAGCTTAGGGACAGGGGGATCCAACACTGAAGCTTTCTTT
NA | TRBJ1-5 | TRBV15 | NA | CATSNGRNQPQHF | TGTGCCACCAGTAACGGGAGGAATCAGCCCCAGCATTTT
NA | TRBJ1-1 | TRBV24-1 | NA | CASSSGVEGEAFF | TGTGCCAGCAGCTCGGGGGTCGAGGGTGAAGCTTTCTTT
NA | TRBJ1-1 | TRBV6-5 | NA | CASSYNKWANTEAFF | TGTGCCAGCAGTTACAATAAGTGGGCGAACACTGAAGCTTTCTTT
TRBD2 | TRBJ2-7 | TRBV7-9 | many | CASSRGTGGLSYEQYF | TGTGCCAGCAGCCGTGGTACGGGAGGGCTCTCCTACGAGCAGTACTTC
NA | TRBJ2-7 | TRBV6-6 | NA | CASSFTGPRMNEQYF | TGTGCCAGCAGTTTCACAGGGCCACGGATGAACGAGCAGTACTTC